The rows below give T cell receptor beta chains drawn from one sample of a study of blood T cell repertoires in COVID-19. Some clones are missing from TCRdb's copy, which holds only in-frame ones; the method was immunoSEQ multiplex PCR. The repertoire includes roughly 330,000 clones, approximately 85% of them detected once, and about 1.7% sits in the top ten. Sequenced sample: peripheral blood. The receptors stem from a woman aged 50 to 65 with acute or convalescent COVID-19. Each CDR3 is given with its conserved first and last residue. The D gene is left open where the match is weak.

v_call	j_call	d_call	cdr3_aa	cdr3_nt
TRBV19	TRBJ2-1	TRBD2	CASSLREGPYEQFF	TGTGCCAGTAGTCTGCGGGAGGGCCCATATGAGCAGTTCTTC
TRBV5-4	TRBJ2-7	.	CASSLGGFYEQYF	TGTGCCAGCAGCTTGGGAGGGTTCTACGAGCAGTACTTC
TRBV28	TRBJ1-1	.	CASSLGSVRDSGGGLNTEAFF	TGTGCCAGCAGTTTGGGTTCGGTTAGGGACTCGGGGGGAGGGCTGAACACTGAAGCTTTCTTT
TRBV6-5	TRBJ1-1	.	CASNLGGGNTEAFF	TGTGCCAGCAACCTTGGGGGGGGGAACACTGAAGCTTTCTTT
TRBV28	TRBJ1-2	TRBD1	CASSPRQGRYGYTF	TGTGCCAGCAGTCCAAGACAGGGTCGGTATGGCTACACCTTC
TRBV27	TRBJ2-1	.	CASSLPSPPNNEQFF	TGTGCCAGCAGTTTACCTAGCCCTCCGAACAATGAGCAGTTCTTC
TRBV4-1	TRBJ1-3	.	CASSPGQTRGNTIYF	TGCGCCAGCAGCCCGGGACAAACTAGAGGAAACACCATATATTTT
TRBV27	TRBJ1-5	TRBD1	CASSPDRYQPQHF	TGTGCCAGCAGCCCGGACAGGTATCAGCCCCAGCATTTT
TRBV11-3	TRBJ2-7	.	CASSLDGGSSYEQYF	TGTGCCAGCAGCTTAGATGGCGGAAGCTCCTACGAGCAGTACTTC
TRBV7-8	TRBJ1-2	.	CASSLDLSLGYTF	TGTGCCAGCAGCTTAGATTTAAGCCTAGGCTACACCTTC
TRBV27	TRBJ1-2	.	CASSLSTALNYGYTF	TGTGCCAGCAGTTTATCAACAGCCCTTAACTATGGCTACACCTTC
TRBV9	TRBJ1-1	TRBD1	CASSLLSDRVEAFF	TGTGCCAGCAGCCTCCTATCGGACAGGGTTGAAGCTTTCTTT
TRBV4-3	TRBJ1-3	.	CASSQEPRQQGSGNTIYF	TGCGCCAGCAGCCAAGAGCCGAGGCAACAGGGATCTGGAAACACCATATATTTT
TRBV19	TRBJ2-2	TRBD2	CASSMSAGGSYTGELFF	TGTGCCAGTAGTATGTCAGCGGGAGGGTCGTACACCGGGGAGCTGTTTTTT
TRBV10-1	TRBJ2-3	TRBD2	CASSDYLSGSTDTQYF	TGCGCCAGCAGTGACTACCTTAGCGGGAGCACAGATACGCAGTATTTT